The clone carrying this T cell receptor (beta chain) has more than one count but fewer than ten. This sample was included in a study of blood T cells in healthy people across ages. Germline lookup yields CDR1 MGHRA and CDR2 YSYEKL. Trimming at V came to 1 base and at J to 1 base, leaving 2 bases not matched to a gene. CDR3 length: 15 residues. A second PCR, run for about 7 to 12 cycles, used a sample-barcoded 5' primer plus a J-beta primer mix. TCRdb reprocessed the 5' RACE reads via MiXCR and lists one record per CDR3 protein. The sample has 450,000 to 600,000 distinct CDR3 sequences; about 29% are singletons. The data were also submitted as part of a second study, on T cells of mothers and their children.

The TCR was taken from a boy aged 2 to 9 in good health. Input material: blood. The rearrangement links TRBV4-1 to TRBJ1-1; 8 positions agree with TRBD1. The CDR3 spells CASSQGDRGNTEAFF. The CDR3 DNA reads TGCGCCAGCAGCCAAGGTGACAGGGGGAACACTGAAGCTTTCTTT.